This T cell receptor beta chain was sequenced in a study of CD8 T cells in ankylosing spondylitis. TCRdb ran MiXCR on the 5' RACE reads and lists one entry per CDR3 protein. The repertoire holds roughly 230,000 distinct CDR3 sequences, with about 18% as singletons. Many counts were recorded for this clonotype. The CDR3 has 13 residues. With 2 bases removed from V and 2 bases from J, the gap between germline ends came to 5 bases. Germline V lookup: CDR1 MNHEY, CDR2 SMNVEV (reference sequence). The sequencing sample was made of blood, either unsorted or a sorted T cell fraction (not recorded which). This TCR came from a male donor with ankylosing spondylitis or in good health (not recorded which). The chain couples TRBV27 to TRBJ2-3; D gene unclear. The CDR3 DNA sequence: TGTGCCAGCAGTTTAACTAACACAGATACGCAGTATTTT. It is translated as CASSLTNTDTQYF.